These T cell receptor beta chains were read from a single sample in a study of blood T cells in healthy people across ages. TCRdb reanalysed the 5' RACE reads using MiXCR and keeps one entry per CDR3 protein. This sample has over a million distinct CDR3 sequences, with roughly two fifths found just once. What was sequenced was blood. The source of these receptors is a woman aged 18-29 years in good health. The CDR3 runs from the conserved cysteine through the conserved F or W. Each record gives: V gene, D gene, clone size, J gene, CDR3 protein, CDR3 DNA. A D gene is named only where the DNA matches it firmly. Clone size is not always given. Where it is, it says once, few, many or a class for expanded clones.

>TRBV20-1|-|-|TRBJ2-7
CSARERAVTYEQYF
TGCAGTGCTAGGGAAAGGGCGGTGACCTACGAGCAGTACTTC
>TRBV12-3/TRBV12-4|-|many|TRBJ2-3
CASSLVDTQYF
TGTGCCAGCAGCTTAGTAGATACGCAGTATTTT
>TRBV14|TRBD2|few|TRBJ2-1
CASSQGLAGGIYNEQFF
TGTGCCAGCAGCCAAGGACTAGCGGGAGGGATTTACAATGAGCAGTTCTTC
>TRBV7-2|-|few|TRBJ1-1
CASSLEVRLNTEAFF
TGTGCCAGCAGCTTAGAAGTACGCTTGAACACTGAAGCTTTCTTT
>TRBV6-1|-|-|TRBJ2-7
CASSARTASSDEQYF
TGTGCCAGCAGCGCTCGGACTGCATCCTCGGACGAGCAGTACTTC
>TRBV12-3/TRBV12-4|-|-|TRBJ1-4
CASSPGEANEKLFF
TGTGCCAGCTCCCCGGGGGAAGCTAATGAAAAACTGTTTTTT
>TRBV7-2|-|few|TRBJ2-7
CASSLTTEAYEQYF
TGTGCCAGCAGCTTAACGACGGAGGCCTACGAGCAGTACTTC
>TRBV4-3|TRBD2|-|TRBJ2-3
CASSQDVGGATDTQYF
TGCGCCAGCAGCCAAGATGTCGGGGGGGCGACAGATACGCAGTATTTT
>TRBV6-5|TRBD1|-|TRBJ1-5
CASTAGGNQPQHF
TGTGCCAGCACGGCAGGGGGGAATCAGCCCCAGCATTTT
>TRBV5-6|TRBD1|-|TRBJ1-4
CASSLRDRGGEKLFF
TGTGCCAGCAGCCTCCGGGACAGGGGCGGTGAAAAACTGTTTTTT
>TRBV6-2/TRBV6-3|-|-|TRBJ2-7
CASRGVPTYEQYF
TGTGCCAGCAGGGGCGTACCAACCTACGAGCAGTACTTC
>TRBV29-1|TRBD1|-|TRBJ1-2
CSVAPGQGYGYTF
TGCAGCGTTGCACCGGGACAGGGATATGGCTACACCTTC
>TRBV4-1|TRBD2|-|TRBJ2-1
CASSQGRSGRWNEQFF
TGCGCCAGCAGCCAAGGGCGGAGCGGGAGGTGGAATGAGCAGTTCTTC
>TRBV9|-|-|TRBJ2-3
CASSAGRISFTDTQYF
TGTGCCAGCAGCGCGGGACGGATTTCATTCACAGATACGCAGTATTTT
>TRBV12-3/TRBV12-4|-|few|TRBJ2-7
CASSLARKYEQYF
TGTGCCAGCAGTTTAGCACGGAAATACGAGCAGTACTTC
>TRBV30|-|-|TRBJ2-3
CAWINNRVGDTQYF
TGTGCCTGGATAAATAACAGGGTCGGGGATACGCAGTATTTT
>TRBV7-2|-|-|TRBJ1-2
CASSLDRASDYGYTF
TGTGCCAGCAGCTTAGACCGGGCTTCCGACTATGGCTACACCTTC
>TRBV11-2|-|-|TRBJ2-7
CASSLNTAEQYF
TGTGCCAGCAGCTTAAATACCGCCGAGCAGTACTTC